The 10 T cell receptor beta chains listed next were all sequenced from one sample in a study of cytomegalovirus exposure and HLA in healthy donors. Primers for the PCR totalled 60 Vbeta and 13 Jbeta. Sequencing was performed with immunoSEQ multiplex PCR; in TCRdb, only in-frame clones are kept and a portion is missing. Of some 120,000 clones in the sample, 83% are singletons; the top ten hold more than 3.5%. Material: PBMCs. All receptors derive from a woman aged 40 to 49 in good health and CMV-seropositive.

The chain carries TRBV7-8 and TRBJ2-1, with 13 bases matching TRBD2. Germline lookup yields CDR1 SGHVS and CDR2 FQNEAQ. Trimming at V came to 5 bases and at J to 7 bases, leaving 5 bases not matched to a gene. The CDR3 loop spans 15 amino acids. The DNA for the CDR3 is TGTGCCAGCAGCGCCGGACTAGCGGGAGCTAATGAGCAGTTCTTC. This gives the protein CASSAGLAGANEQFF.

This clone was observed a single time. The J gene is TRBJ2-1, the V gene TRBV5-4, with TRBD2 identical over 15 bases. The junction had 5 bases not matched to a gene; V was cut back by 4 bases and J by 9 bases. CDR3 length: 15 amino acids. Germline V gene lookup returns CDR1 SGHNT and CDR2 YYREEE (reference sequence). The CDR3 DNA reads TGTGCCAGCAGCCTGGGACTAGCGGGGGGTGGTGAGCAGTTCTTC. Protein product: CASSLGLAGGGEQFF.

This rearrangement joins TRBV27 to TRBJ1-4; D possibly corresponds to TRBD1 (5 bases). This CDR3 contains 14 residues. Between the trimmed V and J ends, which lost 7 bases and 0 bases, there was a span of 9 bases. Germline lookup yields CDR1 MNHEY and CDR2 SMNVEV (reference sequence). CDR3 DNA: TGTGCCAGCAAAGGGGTTGCAACTAATGAAAAACTGTTTTTT. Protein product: CASKGVATNEKLFF.

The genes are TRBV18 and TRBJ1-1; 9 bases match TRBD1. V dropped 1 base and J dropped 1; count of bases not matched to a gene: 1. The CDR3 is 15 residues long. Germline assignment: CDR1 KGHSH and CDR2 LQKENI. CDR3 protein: CASSPQTGGNTEAFF. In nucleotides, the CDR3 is TGTGCCAGCTCACCACAGACAGGGGGGAACACTGAAGCTTTCTTT.

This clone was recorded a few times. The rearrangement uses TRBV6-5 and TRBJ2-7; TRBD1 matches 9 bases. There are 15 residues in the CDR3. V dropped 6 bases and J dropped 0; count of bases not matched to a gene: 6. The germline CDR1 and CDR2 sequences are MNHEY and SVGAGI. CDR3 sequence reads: CASSQGQGSSYEQYF. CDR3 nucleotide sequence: TGTGCCAGCAGCCAGGGACAGGGTAGCTCCTACGAGCAGTACTTC.

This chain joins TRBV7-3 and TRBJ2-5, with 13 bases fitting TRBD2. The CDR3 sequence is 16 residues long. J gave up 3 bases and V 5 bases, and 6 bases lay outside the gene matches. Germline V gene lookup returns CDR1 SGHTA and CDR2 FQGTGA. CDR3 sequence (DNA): TGTGCCAGCAGCAGAATCGGACTAGCGGGAGAAGAGACCCAGTACTTC. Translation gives CASSRIGLAGEETQYF.

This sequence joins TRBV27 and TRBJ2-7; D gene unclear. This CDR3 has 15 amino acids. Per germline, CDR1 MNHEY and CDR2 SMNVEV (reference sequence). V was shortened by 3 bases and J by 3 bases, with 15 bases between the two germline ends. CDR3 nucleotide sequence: TGTGCCAGCAGTTTGAGTGGGCTCCAACTCTACGAGCAGTACTTC. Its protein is CASSLSGLQLYEQYF.

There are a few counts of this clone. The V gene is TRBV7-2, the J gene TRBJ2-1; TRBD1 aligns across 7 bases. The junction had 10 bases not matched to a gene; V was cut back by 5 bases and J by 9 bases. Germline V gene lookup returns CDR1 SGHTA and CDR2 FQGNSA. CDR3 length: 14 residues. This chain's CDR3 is CASSPGNRGFEQFF. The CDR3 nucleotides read TGTGCCAGCAGCCCTGGTAACAGGGGATTTGAGCAGTTCTTC.

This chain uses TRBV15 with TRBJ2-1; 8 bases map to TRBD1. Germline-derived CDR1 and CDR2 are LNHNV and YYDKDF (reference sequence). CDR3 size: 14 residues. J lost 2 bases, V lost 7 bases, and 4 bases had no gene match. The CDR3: CATNPGGPYNEQFF. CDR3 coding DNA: TGTGCCACCAACCCAGGGGGCCCCTACAATGAGCAGTTCTTC.

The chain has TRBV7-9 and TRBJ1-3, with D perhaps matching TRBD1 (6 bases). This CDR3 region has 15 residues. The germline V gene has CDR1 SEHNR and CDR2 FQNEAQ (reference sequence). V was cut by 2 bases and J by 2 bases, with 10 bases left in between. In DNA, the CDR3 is TGTGCCAGCAGCTTAAGGACAGTGCCTGGAAACACCATATATTTT. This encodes CASSLRTVPGNTIYF. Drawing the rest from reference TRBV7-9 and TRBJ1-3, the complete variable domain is DTGVSQNPRHKITKRGQNVTFRCDPISEHNRLYWYRQTLGQGPEFLTYFQNEAQLEKSRLLSDRFSAERPKGSFSTLEIQRTEQGDSAMYLCASSLRTVPGNTIYFGEGSWLTVV.